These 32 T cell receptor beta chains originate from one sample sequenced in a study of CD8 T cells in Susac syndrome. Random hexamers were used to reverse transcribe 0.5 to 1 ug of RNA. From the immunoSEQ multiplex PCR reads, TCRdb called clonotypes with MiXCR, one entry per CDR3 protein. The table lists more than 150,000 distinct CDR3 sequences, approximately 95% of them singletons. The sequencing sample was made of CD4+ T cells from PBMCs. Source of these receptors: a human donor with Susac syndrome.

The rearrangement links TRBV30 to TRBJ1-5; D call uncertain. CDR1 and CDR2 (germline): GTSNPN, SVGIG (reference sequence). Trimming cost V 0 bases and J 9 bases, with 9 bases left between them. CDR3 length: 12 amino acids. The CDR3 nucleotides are TGTGCCTGGAGTGTTGCGGGGTTGCCCCAGCATTTT. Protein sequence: CAWSVAGLPQHF.

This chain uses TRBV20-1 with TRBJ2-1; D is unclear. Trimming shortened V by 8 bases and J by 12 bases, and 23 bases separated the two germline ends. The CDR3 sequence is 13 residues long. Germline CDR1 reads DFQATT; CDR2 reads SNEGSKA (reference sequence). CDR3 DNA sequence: TGCAGTATCCCGCTAGTCGGTTTAGGGCTGCAGTTCTTC. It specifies CSIPLVGLGLQFF.

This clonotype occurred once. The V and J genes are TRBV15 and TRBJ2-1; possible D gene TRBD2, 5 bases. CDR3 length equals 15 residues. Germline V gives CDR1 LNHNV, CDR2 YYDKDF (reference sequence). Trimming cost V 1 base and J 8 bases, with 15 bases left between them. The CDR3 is CATSRVRVGTDEQFF. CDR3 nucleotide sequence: TGTGCCACCAGCAGAGTGAGGGTAGGTACGGATGAGCAGTTCTTC.

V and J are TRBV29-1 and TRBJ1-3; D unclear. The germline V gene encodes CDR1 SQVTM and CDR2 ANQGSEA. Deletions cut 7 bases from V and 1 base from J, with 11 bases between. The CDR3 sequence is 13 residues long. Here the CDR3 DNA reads TGCAGCGCCATGACTCAGTCTGGAAACACCATATATTTT. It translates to CSAMTQSGNTIYF.

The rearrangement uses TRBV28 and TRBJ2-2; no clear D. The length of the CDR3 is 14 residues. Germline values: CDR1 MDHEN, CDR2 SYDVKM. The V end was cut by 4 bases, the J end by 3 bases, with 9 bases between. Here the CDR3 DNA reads TGTGCCAGCAGTTACGAACGGGACACCGGGGAGCTGTTTTTT. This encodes CASSYERDTGELFF.

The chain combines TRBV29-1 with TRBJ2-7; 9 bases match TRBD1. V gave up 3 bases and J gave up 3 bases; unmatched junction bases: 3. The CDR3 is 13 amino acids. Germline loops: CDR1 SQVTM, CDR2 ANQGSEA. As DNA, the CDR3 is TGCAGCGTTGATGGGACAGGGAACTACGAGCAGTACGTC. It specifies CSVDGTGNYEQYV.

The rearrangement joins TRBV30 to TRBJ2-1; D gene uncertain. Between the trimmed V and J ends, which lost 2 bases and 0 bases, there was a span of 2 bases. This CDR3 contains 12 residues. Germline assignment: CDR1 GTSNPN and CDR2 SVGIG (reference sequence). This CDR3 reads CAWSISYNEQFF. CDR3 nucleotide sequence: TGTGCCTGGAGTATCTCCTACAATGAGCAGTTCTTC.

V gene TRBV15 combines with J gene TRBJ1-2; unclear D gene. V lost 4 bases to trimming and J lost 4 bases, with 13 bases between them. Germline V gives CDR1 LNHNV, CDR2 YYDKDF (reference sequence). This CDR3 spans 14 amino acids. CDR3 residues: CATSTPDHFYGYTF. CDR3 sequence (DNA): TGTGCCACCAGCACCCCGGACCACTTCTATGGCTACACCTTC.

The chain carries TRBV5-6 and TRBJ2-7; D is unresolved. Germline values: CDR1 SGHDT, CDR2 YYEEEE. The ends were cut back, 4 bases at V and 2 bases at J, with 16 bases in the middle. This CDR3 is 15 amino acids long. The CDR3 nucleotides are TGTGCCAGCAGCCCTAGTGTCGCGGATACCTACGAGCAGTACTTC. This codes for CASSPSVADTYEQYF.

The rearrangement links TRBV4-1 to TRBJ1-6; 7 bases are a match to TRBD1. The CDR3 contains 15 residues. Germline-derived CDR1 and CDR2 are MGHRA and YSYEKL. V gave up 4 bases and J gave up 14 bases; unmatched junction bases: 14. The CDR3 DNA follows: TGCGCCAGCAGCCGGGGGACAGCCATCGAAGGGGCCCTCCACTTT. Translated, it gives CASSRGTAIEGALHF.

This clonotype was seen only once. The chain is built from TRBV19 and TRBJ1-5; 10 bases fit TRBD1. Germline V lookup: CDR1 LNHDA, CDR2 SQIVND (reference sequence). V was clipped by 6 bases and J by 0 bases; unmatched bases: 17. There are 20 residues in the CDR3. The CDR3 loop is CASSRATGGLPGDSNQPQHF. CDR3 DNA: TGTGCCAGTAGCCGAGCGACAGGGGGCCTGCCGGGGGATAGCAATCAGCCCCAGCATTTT. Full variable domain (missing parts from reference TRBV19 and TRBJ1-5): DGGITQSPKYLFRKEGQNVTLSCEQNLNHDAMYWYRQDPGQGLRLIYYSQIVNDFQKGDIAEGYSVSREKKESFPLTVTSAQKNPTAFYLCASSRATGGLPGDSNQPQHFGDGTRLSIL.

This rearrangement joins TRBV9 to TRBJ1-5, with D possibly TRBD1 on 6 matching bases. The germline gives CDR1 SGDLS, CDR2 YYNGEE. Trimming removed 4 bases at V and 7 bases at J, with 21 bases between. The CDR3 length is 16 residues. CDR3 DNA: TGTGCCAGCAGCAAAGAAGGAGGGACAAACGGGCAGCCCCAGCATTTT. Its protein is CASSKEGGTNGQPQHF.

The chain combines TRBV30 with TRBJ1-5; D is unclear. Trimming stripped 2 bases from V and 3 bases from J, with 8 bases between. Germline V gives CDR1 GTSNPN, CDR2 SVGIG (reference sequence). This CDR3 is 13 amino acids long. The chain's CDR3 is CAWSPTFNQPQHF. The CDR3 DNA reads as TGTGCCTGGAGTCCGACCTTCAATCAGCCCCAGCATTTT.

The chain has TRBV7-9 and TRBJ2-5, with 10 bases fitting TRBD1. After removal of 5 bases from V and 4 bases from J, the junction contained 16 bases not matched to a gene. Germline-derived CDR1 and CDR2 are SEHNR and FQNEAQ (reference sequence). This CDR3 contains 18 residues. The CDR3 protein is CASSPGPGQGSCSETQYF. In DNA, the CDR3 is TGTGCCAGCAGCCCTGGGCCGGGACAGGGGTCATGTTCAGAGACCCAGTACTTC.

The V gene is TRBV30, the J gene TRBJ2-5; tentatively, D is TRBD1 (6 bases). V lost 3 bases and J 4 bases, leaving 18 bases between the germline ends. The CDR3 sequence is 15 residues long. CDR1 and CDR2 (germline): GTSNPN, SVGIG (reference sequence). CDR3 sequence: CAWREPGAGGETQYF. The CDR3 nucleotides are TGTGCCTGGAGGGAGCCAGGGGCGGGTGGAGAGACCCAGTACTTC.

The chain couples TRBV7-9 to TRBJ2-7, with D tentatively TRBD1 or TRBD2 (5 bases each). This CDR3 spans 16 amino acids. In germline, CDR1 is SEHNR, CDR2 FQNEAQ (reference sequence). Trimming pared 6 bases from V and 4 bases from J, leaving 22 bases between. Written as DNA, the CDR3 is TGTGCCAGCAGTCAGGGCTGGGACGCCGGCCGGTACGAGCAGTACTTC. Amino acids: CASSQGWDAGRYEQYF.

The CDR3 loop is CASSFRRSGTEAFF. The DNA of the CDR3 is TGTGCCAGTAGTTTTCGACGTTCGGGCACTGAAGCTTTCTTT. V usage is TRBV19 and J usage is TRBJ1-1; D is ambiguous. The V gene's germline CDR1 is LNHDA and CDR2 SQIVND (reference sequence). V lost 5 bases and J lost 4, with 14 bases in between. The CDR3 is 14 amino acids.

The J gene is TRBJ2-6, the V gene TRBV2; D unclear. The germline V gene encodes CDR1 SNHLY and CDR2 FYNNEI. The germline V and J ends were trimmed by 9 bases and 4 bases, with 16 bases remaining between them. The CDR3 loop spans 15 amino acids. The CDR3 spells CASIRRSSGANVLTF. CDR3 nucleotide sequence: TGTGCCAGTATCCGTCGCAGTTCCGGGGCCAACGTCCTGACTTTC. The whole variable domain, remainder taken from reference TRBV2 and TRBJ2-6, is EPEVTQTPSHQVTQMGQEVILRCVPISNHLYFYWYRQILGQKVEFLVSFYNNEISEKSEIFDDQFSVERPDGSNFTLKIRSTKLEDSAMYFCASIRRSSGANVLTFGAGSRLTVL.

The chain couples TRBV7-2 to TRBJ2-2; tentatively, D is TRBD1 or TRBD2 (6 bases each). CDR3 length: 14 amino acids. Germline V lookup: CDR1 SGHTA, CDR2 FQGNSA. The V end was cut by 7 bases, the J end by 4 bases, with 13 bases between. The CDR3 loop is CASTGGRTTGELFF. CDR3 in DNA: TGTGCCAGCACTGGGGGGCGGACCACCGGGGAGCTGTTTTTT.

DNA for the CDR3: TGTGCCACCGGGAGCGGGGGGCAAGAGACCCAGTACTTC. Protein: CATGSGGQETQYF. The V gene is TRBV24-1, the J gene TRBJ2-5; 9 bases map to TRBD2. Germline CDR1 reads KGHDR; CDR2 reads SFDVKD. The junction had 3 bases not matched to a gene; V was cut back by 9 bases and J by 2 bases. This CDR3 spans 13 amino acids.

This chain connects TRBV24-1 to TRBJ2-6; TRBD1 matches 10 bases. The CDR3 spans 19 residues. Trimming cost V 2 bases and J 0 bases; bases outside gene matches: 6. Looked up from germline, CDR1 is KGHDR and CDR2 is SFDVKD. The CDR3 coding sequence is TGTGCCACCAGTGATTCGTGGGACAGGGGCGCCTCTGGGGCCAACGTCCTGACTTTC. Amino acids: CATSDSWDRGASGANVLTF.

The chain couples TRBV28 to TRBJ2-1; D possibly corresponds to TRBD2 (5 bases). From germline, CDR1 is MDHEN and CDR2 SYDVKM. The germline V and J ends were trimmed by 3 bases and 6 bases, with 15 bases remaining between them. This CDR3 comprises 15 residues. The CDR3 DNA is TGTGCCAGCAGTTTCCCCTTGGGAGTTCGCAATGAGCAGTTCTTC. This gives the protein CASSFPLGVRNEQFF.

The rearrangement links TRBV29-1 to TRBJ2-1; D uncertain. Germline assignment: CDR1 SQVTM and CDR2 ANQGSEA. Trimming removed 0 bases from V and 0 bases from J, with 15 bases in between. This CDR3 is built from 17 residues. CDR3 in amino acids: CSVEDNLIGSSYNEQFF. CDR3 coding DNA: TGCAGCGTTGAAGATAACCTAATAGGAAGCTCCTACAATGAGCAGTTCTTC.

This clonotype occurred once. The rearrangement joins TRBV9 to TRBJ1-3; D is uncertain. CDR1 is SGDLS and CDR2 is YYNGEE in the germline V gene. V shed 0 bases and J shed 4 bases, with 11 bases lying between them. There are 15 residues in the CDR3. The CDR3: CASSVGFQEGNTIYF. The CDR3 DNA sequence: TGTGCCAGCAGCGTAGGGTTCCAGGAAGGAAACACCATATATTTT.

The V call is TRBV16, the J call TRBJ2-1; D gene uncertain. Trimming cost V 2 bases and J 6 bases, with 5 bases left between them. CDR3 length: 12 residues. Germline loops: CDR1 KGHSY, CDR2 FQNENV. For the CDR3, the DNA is TGTGCCAGCAGCCAAGGGTCCAATGAGCAGTTCTTC. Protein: CASSQGSNEQFF.

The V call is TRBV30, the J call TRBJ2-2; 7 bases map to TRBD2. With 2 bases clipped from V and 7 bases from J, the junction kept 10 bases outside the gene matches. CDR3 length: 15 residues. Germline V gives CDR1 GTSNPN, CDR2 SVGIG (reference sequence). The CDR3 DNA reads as TGTGCCTGGAGTCCCCGTAGCGGGCCTGGCGGGGAGCTGTTTTTT. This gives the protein CAWSPRSGPGGELFF.

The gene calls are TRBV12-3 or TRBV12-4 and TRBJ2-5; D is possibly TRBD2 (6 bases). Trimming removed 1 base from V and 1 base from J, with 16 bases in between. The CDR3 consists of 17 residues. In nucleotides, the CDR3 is TGTGCCAGCAGTTTAGGGAGGTTTAGGAGGGGCCAAGAGACCCAGTACTTC. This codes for CASSLGRFRRGQETQYF.

CDR3 sequence: CASSLRGTNTGELFF. For the CDR3, the DNA is TGTGCCAGCAGCCTGAGGGGGACCAACACCGGGGAGCTGTTTTTT. The chain carries TRBV9 and TRBJ2-2; a possible D gene is TRBD1 (6 bases). V dropped 4 bases and J dropped 2 bases, with 12 bases sitting between them. This CDR3 spans 15 amino acids. Germline CDR1 is SGDLS and CDR2 is YYNGEE. The full variable domain, completed using reference TRBV9 and TRBJ2-2, is DSGVTQTPKHLITATGQRVTLRCSPRSGDLSVYWYQQSLDQGLQFLIQYYNGEERAKGNILERFSAQQFPDLHSELNLSSLELGDSALYFCASSLRGTNTGELFFGEGSRLTVL.

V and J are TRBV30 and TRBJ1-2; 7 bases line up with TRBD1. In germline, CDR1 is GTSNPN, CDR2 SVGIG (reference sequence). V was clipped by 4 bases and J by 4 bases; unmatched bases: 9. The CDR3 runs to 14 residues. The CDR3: CAWIGRGRGYGYTF. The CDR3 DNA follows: TGTGCCTGGATTGGGAGGGGGCGAGGCTATGGCTACACCTTC.

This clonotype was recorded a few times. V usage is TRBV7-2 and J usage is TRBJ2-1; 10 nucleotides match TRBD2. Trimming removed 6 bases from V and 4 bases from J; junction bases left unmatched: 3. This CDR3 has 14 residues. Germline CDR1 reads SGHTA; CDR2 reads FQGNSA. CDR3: CASRRTSGYNEQFF. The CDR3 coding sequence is TGTGCCAGCAGGCGGACTAGCGGTTACAATGAGCAGTTCTTC. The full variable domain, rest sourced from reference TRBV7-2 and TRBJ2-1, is GAGVSQSPSNKVTEKGKDVELRCDPISGHTALYWYRQSLGQGLEFLIYFQGNSAPDKSGLPSDRFSAERTGGSVSTLTIQRTQQEDSAVYLCASRRTSGYNEQFFGPGTRLTVL.

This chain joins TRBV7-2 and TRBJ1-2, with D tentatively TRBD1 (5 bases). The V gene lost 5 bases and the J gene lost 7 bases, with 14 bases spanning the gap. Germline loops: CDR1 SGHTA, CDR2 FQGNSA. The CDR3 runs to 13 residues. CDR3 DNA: TGTGCCAGCAGCCAACAGGATTCGCTTGGCTACACCTTC. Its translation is CASSQQDSLGYTF.

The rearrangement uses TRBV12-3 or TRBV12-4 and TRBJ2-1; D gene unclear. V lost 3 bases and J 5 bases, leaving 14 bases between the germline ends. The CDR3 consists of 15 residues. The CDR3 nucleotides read TGTGCCAGCAGTTTCCTCGGCTTGGTCAACAATGAGCAGTTCTTC. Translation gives CASSFLGLVNNEQFF.